The T cell receptor beta chain described here comes from a study of beta chain features in type 1 diabetes. Points from the study as a whole: A definitive answer on HLA type influencing TCRB rearrangement was not reached here. Moderate yet significant TCRB CDR3 shortening was seen in Type 1 diabetes patients in all four CD4+ subsets.

This clone was seen a handful of times. The target antigen is unknown. Expressed TCRB transcripts were sequenced after all isolated RNA was converted to cDNA. The protocol was immunoSEQ multiplex PCR, while the TCRdb copy is restricted to in-frame clones and leaves out a portion. The repertoire holds roughly 150,000 clones, with almost 65% as singletons. Germline CDR1 GTSNPN, CDR2 SVGIG (reference sequence). V was shortened by 0 bases and J by 9 bases, with 12 bases between the two germline ends. The CDR3 has 13 residues. V gene TRBV30 combines with J gene TRBJ2-1; the D call may be TRBD1 or TRBD2 (5 bases each). The sequence was collected from a man aged 25 to 40 with type 1 diabetes. Sequenced material: naive CD4+ T cells from blood. CDR3 sequence: CAWSVQHGGEQFF. The DNA for the CDR3 is TGTGCCTGGAGTGTACAACATGGGGGTGAGCAGTTCTTC.